Shown below are 21 T cell receptor beta chains from a single sample sequenced in a study of blood T cell repertoires in COVID-19 (TCRdb year 2020). Library preparation employed the immunoSEQ multiplex PCR assay. TCRdb took over this immuneACCESS table, retaining in-frame rearrangements with V and J assigned. Such tables are incomplete; in checked studies, under half of the missing clones stem from an unresolved V gene, and the remainder is unexplained. A total of 120,000 to 150,000 clones appear in this sample, approximately 89% of them only once. In total, the top ten clones hold about 1.6% of the sample. The sample consisted of peripheral blood. The source of these receptors is a human donor in a cohort sampled during active COVID-19.

The chain uses TRBV30 and TRBJ1-1; D is undetermined. Germline lookup yields CDR1 GTSNPN and CDR2 SVGIG (reference sequence). This CDR3 region has 13 residues. V dropped 3 bases and J dropped 1 base, with 9 bases sitting between them. The chain's CDR3 is CAWSVQENTEAFF. CDR3 DNA: TGTGCCTGGAGCGTGCAGGAGAACACTGAAGCTTTCTTT.

This rearrangement joins TRBV30 to TRBJ1-6; D remains ambiguous. The V end lost 2 bases, the J end lost 5 bases, and 7 bases lay between the germline ends. Germline V gene lookup returns CDR1 GTSNPN and CDR2 SVGIG (reference sequence). CDR3 length: 13 residues. The CDR3 DNA is TGTGCCTGGAGTTCAACAGATAATTCACCCCTCCACTTT. Translating it yields CAWSSTDNSPLHF.

The rearrangement uses TRBV10-3 and TRBJ1-1, with D possibly matching TRBD1 (5 bases). The ends were cut back, 8 bases at V and 1 base at J, with 11 bases in the middle. The CDR3 covers 13 residues. Germline loops: CDR1 ENHRY, CDR2 SYGVKD. The CDR3 protein is CAIAGQANTEAFF. The CDR3 nucleotides read TGTGCCATCGCGGGGCAGGCGAACACTGAAGCTTTCTTT.

The rearrangement links TRBV24-1 to TRBJ2-1, with TRBD1 matching over 8 bases. CDR1 KGHDR and CDR2 SFDVKD come from the germline V gene. V was clipped by 8 bases and J by 15 bases; unmatched bases: 8. This CDR3 is 11 amino acids long. The CDR3 spells CATISPGGLFF. CDR3 nucleotides: TGTGCCACCATATCCCCAGGGGGCCTGTTCTTC.

V gene TRBV7-6 combines with J gene TRBJ2-1, with D perhaps TRBD1 (6 bases). V dropped 1 base and J dropped 9 bases, with 7 bases sitting between them. Germline V gene sequence: CDR1 SGHVS, CDR2 FNYEAQ. The CDR3 is made up of 12 amino acids. The CDR3 loop is CASSLGGREQFF. CDR3 nucleotide sequence: TGTGCCAGCAGCTTAGGGGGGCGTGAGCAGTTCTTC.

This clone showed up just once. This chain uses TRBV5-1 with TRBJ2-5; possibly TRBD1 for D (5 bases). V was shortened by 4 bases and J by 3 bases, with 16 bases between the two germline ends. Germline-derived CDR1 and CDR2 are SGHRS and YFSETQ. The CDR3 has 15 residues. For the CDR3, the DNA is TGCGCCAGCAGCCCCAACAGGTGGGGAAAAGAGACCCAGTACTTC. Its translation: CASSPNRWGKETQYF.

This clone came up once. V gene TRBV27 combines with J gene TRBJ1-1; 8 bases map to TRBD1. This CDR3 comprises 16 residues. Germline assignment: CDR1 MNHEY and CDR2 SMNVEV (reference sequence). V lost 5 bases to trimming and J lost 0 bases; unmatched junction nucleotides: 8. DNA of the CDR3: TGTGCCAGCAGTCCCTCGACAGGGGAAATGAACACTGAAGCTTTCTTT. Translated, it gives CASSPSTGEMNTEAFF.

The gene calls are TRBV6-4 and TRBJ1-5; possibly TRBD1 for D (5 bases). The CDR3 is 13 amino acids. Germline V gene lookup returns CDR1 MRHNA and CDR2 SNTAGT. V was shortened by 11 bases and J by 1 base, with 12 bases between the two germline ends. The CDR3: CAVRRGSNQPQHF. The DNA of the CDR3 is TGTGCCGTGAGGAGGGGAAGCAATCAGCCCCAGCATTTT.

V and J are TRBV9 and TRBJ2-2; 7 bases are shared with TRBD1. V lost 6 bases to trimming and J lost 2 bases; unmatched junction nucleotides: 7. The CDR3 is 15 amino acids. Germline V gene lookup returns CDR1 SGDLS and CDR2 YYNGEE. The CDR3 protein is CASTEGALNTGELFF. CDR3 bases: TGTGCCAGCACCGAGGGGGCTCTTAACACCGGGGAGCTGTTTTTT.

In the case of this clone: The same CDR3 also results from other DNA sequences found in this sample. The chain carries TRBV6-2 or TRBV6-3 and TRBJ1-1; unclear D gene. The CDR3 extends over 14 amino acids. With 2 bases removed from V and 0 bases from J, the gap between germline ends came to 7 bases. Germline assignment: CDR1 MNHEY and CDR2 SVGEGT. CDR3 loop: CASSYRGMNTEAFF. The CDR3 DNA sequence: TGTGCCAGCAGTTACCGGGGTATGAACACTGAAGCTTTCTTT.

This chain links TRBV15 with TRBJ2-2; D is perhaps TRBD2 (5 bases). Trimming shortened V by 5 bases and J by 6 bases, and 16 bases separated the two germline ends. The CDR3 is 15 residues long. Germline CDR1 is LNHNV and CDR2 is YYDKDF (reference sequence). The CDR3 DNA reads TGTGCCACCAGCTTAGTCGGGGTCGAGTCCGGGGAGCTGTTTTTT. Its translation is CATSLVGVESGELFF.

The chain is built from TRBV5-5 and TRBJ2-2; D uncertain. Germline CDR1 SGHKS, CDR2 YYEKEE (reference sequence). V was pared by 4 bases and J by 5 bases, with 9 bases between. CDR3 length: 13 residues. The CDR3, as DNA: TGTGCCAGCAGCCCGATCGGGACCGGGGAGCTGTTTTTT. Its translation is CASSPIGTGELFF.

J is TRBJ2-2 and V is TRBV4-2; D may be TRBD2 (6 bases). Germline CDR1 LGHNA, CDR2 YNFKEQ. The CDR3 runs 18 residues. The germline V and J ends were trimmed by 2 bases and 6 bases, with 22 bases remaining between them. The DNA for the CDR3 is TGTGCCAGCAGCCAAAATAGGTTAGGAACTAGCTATGCCGGGGAGCTGTTTTTT. This gives the protein CASSQNRLGTSYAGELFF.

The chain has TRBV5-1 and TRBJ1-2; TRBD1 matches at 7 bases. Germline CDR1 SGHRS, CDR2 YFSETQ. The CDR3 length is 14 residues. The trim removed 1 base at V and 2 bases at J, leaving 2 bases unmatched. DNA for the CDR3: TGCGCCAGCAGCTTGACGACAGGGAACTATGGCTACACCTTC. Translating gives CASSLTTGNYGYTF.

This clone was recorded only once. The gene calls are TRBV7-2 and TRBJ1-1; TRBD1 aligns across 8 bases. The CDR3 runs 14 residues. Trimming took 5 bases from V and 4 from J; bases not matched to a gene: 6. Germline V gene lookup returns CDR1 SGHTA and CDR2 FQGNSA. In nucleotides, the CDR3 is TGTGCCAGCAGCATACAGGGGGGGGGCACTGAAGCTTTCTTT. As protein: CASSIQGGGTEAFF.

V usage is TRBV3-1 (or the pseudogene TRBV3-2) and J usage is TRBJ1-2; D gene ambiguous. Looked up from germline, CDR1 is LGHDT and CDR2 is YNNKEL (reference sequence). The V end lost 0 bases, the J end lost 6 bases, and 20 bases lay between the germline ends. This CDR3 contains 17 residues. The CDR3 here is CASSQDRGASFRDGYTF. The CDR3 nucleotides read TGTGCCAGCAGCCAAGATCGGGGAGCCTCGTTTCGGGATGGCTACACCTTC.

This clone was recorded a few times. J is TRBJ2-5 and V is TRBV7-9; TRBD1 aligns across 7 bases. J was trimmed by 2 bases and V by 4 bases; bases with no gene match: 4. The CDR3 runs 14 residues. Per germline, CDR1 SEHNR and CDR2 FQNEAQ (reference sequence). For the CDR3, the DNA is TGTGCCAGCAGCTCGGGACAGCTTCAAGAGACCCAGTACTTC. Its translation: CASSSGQLQETQYF.

V gene TRBV11-1 combines with J gene TRBJ1-1, with 8 bases aligning to TRBD1. The CDR3 runs 13 residues. Germline V CDR1 and CDR2: SGHAT, FQDESV (reference sequence). V lost 6 bases, J lost 3 bases, and 3 bases stayed unmatched. Written as DNA, the CDR3 is TGTGCCAGCAGACCGGACAGGGACACTGAAGCTTTCTTT. Encoded protein: CASRPDRDTEAFF.

For this clone: The germline gene is not matched at one end of the junction; a read error may be the cause. This sequence joins TRBV2 and TRBJ1-6; D uncertain. The CDR3 is made up of 15 amino acids. Germline-derived CDR1 and CDR2 are SNHLY and FYNNEI. This chain's CDR3 is CATQRNAAYNSLLHF. In nucleotides, the CDR3 is TGTGCCACCCAGAGGAACGCTGCCTATAATTCACTCCTCCACTTT.

The CDR3 region is CASSGLAGGHLTDTQYF. The CDR3 region has the DNA TGTGCCAGCAGCGGCCTAGCGGGGGGGCATCTCACAGATACGCAGTATTTT. The J gene is TRBJ2-3, the V gene TRBV7-2, with TRBD2 matching 12 bases. The germline gives CDR1 SGHTA, CDR2 FQGNSA. V lost 5 bases, J lost 2 bases, and 8 bases stayed unmatched. There are 17 residues in the CDR3.

V is TRBV5-1 and J is TRBJ2-3; TRBD2 agrees at 9 bases. Germline-derived CDR1 and CDR2 are SGHRS and YFSETQ. The J segment lost 3 bases and the V segment lost 0 bases, leaving 5 bases of the junction unmatched. This CDR3 is built from 16 residues. For the CDR3, the DNA is TGCGCCAGCAGCTTGGATGGTAGCGGGGGAACAGATACGCAGTATTTT. Translated, it gives CASSLDGSGGTDTQYF. Together with reference TRBV5-1 and TRBJ2-3, the CDR3 gives the full variable domain: KAGVTQTPRYLIKTRGQQVTLSCSPISGHRSVSWYQQTPGQGLQFLFEYFSETQRNKGNFPGRFSGRQFSNSRSEMNVSTLELGDSALYLCASSLDGSGGTDTQYFGPGTRLTVL.